This is a list of T cell receptor beta chains from one sample in a study of Graves' ophthalmopathy and Graves' hyperthyroidism. TCRdb ran MiXCR on the multiplex PCR reads and lists one entry per CDR3 protein. Counted here are about 620,000 distinct CDR3 sequences, about a fifth occurring once; the ten biggest clones make up about 6.6%. Sequencing was performed on peripheral blood. The source is a woman between 18 and 30 years old with stable Graves' hyperthyroidism. Some clones in this sample may be carry-over from other donors' samples. CDR3s include the opening cysteine and the closing phenylalanine or tryptophan. A D gene is named only where the DNA matches it firmly. Clone size is shown for a subset of rows, as once, few, many or a class of expanded clone.

J: TRBJ1-1; V: TRBV27; size: many; D: -; DNA: TGTGCCAGCAGTCAAATCAGGGGGAACACTGAAGCTTTCTTT; CDR3: CASSQIRGNTEAFF
J: TRBJ1-5; V: TRBV20-1; size: -; D: TRBD1; DNA: TGCAGTGCCCTGACAGGGAGTCAGCCCCAGCATTTT; CDR3: CSALTGSQPQHF
J: TRBJ1-5; V: TRBV4-1; size: -; D: -; DNA: TGCGCCAGCAGCCAAGGCCTAGGGCCCCAGCATTTT; CDR3: CASSQGLGPQHF
J: TRBJ1-5; V: TRBV28; size: -; D: TRBD1; DNA: TGTGCCAGCAGTCCCTACGGACAGGGGGGATATCAGCCCCAGCATTTT; CDR3: CASSPYGQGGYQPQHF
J: TRBJ1-1; V: TRBV28; size: many; D: -; DNA: TGTGCCAGCAGCCTGGACGGGAACACTGAAGCTTTCTTT; CDR3: CASSLDGNTEAFF
J: TRBJ1-2; V: TRBV20-1; size: many; D: -; DNA: TGCAGTGCTAGATCGACAGTCCGGGTAGACTATGGCTACACCTTC; CDR3: CSARSTVRVDYGYTF
J: TRBJ1-1; V: TRBV5-1; size: many; D: -; DNA: TGCGCCAGCAGCTCGGCGGGGGGAGGAATGAACACTGAAGCTTTCTTT; CDR3: CASSSAGGGMNTEAFF
J: TRBJ2-7; V: TRBV6-1; size: few; D: -; DNA: TGTGCCAGCATTGAACCAGGGTTTACGGACGAGCAGTACTTC; CDR3: CASIEPGFTDEQYF
J: TRBJ2-7; V: TRBV12-3/TRBV12-4; size: many; D: -; DNA: TGTGCCAGCAGTTTAGCTTCGGAAGATAACTACGAGCAGTACTTC; CDR3: CASSLASEDNYEQYF
J: TRBJ2-7; V: TRBV20-1; size: many; D: -; DNA: TGCAGTGCTTCAAAACCGGGGACTGCCGAGCAGTACTTC; CDR3: CSASKPGTAEQYF
J: TRBJ1-6; V: TRBV5-1; size: few; D: -; DNA: TGCGCCAGCAGCTTGGCCCGACCGCCTTCACCCCTCCACTTT; CDR3: CASSLARPPSPLHF
J: TRBJ2-2; V: TRBV11-3; size: few; D: -; DNA: TGTGCCAGCAGACATGAGGGGAACACCGGGGAGCTGTTTTTT; CDR3: CASRHEGNTGELFF
J: TRBJ1-1; V: TRBV6-1; size: many; D: -; DNA: TGTGCCAGCACCCCGAACCCCCTCCAAGCTTTCTTT; CDR3: CASTPNPLQAFF
J: TRBJ1-6; V: TRBV6-2/TRBV6-3; size: many; D: -; DNA: TGTGCCAGCAGTTACTCCGGTAGAGGAAGCTCACCCCTCCACTTT; CDR3: CASSYSGRGSSPLHF
J: TRBJ1-1; V: TRBV9; size: many; D: -; DNA: TGTGCCAGCAGCGTAGACATGAACACTGAAGCTTTCTTT; CDR3: CASSVDMNTEAFF
J: TRBJ2-7; V: TRBV11-2; size: few; D: -; DNA: TGTGCCAGCAGCTCACCACCCAACTACGGGGCCTACGAGCAGTACTTC; CDR3: CASSSPPNYGAYEQYF
J: TRBJ1-6; V: TRBV2; size: -; D: TRBD1; DNA: TGTGCCAGCAGTGCTTGGACAGGGGGGATCTCACCCCTCCACTTT; CDR3: CASSAWTGGISPLHF
J: TRBJ1-2; V: TRBV11-2; size: many; D: -; DNA: TGTGCCAGCAGCTTAGGAGTGGGATCCGGCTACACCTTC; CDR3: CASSLGVGSGYTF
J: TRBJ1-5; V: TRBV2; size: many; D: TRBD1; DNA: TGTGCCAGCAGTGAAGCGGGGACAGGGCGTCAGCCCCAGCATTTT; CDR3: CASSEAGTGRQPQHF
J: TRBJ2-7; V: TRBV9; size: many; D: -; DNA: TGTGCCAGCAGCGTGTCCCCAGTCGAGCAGTACTTC; CDR3: CASSVSPVEQYF
J: TRBJ2-7; V: TRBV7-2; size: many; D: -; DNA: TGTGCCAGCAGCTTATTAACCGGAGACTACGAGCAGTACTTC; CDR3: CASSLLTGDYEQYF
J: TRBJ1-2; V: TRBV19; size: many; D: TRBD1; DNA: TGTGCCAGTGGGACAGGGGCGGACTATGGCTACACCTTC; CDR3: CASGTGADYGYTF
J: TRBJ2-5; V: TRBV2; size: many; D: -; DNA: TGTGCCAGCTTAGCCGGACTGCCGAAGCAAGAGACCCAGTACTTC; CDR3: CASLAGLPKQETQYF
J: TRBJ2-2; V: TRBV7-9; size: many; D: -; DNA: TGTGCCAGCAGCTTAACGGTGAACACCGGGGAGCTGTTTTTT; CDR3: CASSLTVNTGELFF
J: TRBJ1-1; V: TRBV12-3/TRBV12-4; size: few; D: TRBD1; DNA: TGTGCCAGCAGTTTGACAGGGGGCCAAACGCTGAACACTGAAGCTTTCTTT; CDR3: CASSLTGGQTLNTEAFF
J: TRBJ1-2; V: TRBV6-1; size: -; D: -; DNA: TGTGCCACCAGGACGTTCTTAAGTTATGGCTACACCTTC; CDR3: CATRTFLSYGYTF
J: TRBJ2-7; V: TRBV30; size: many; D: TRBD2; DNA: TGTGCCTGGAGTGTACCCGGGGGGTGGTACTTC; CDR3: CAWSVPGGWYF
J: TRBJ1-1; V: TRBV5-1; size: many; D: TRBD1; DNA: TGCGCCAGCAGCTCCTGGACAGGGGTCACTGAAGCTTTCTTT; CDR3: CASSSWTGVTEAFF
J: TRBJ2-4; V: TRBV20-1; size: few; D: -; DNA: TGCAGTGCTAAGGACAGCCGCGTTGGGGCCAAAAACATTAAGTACTTC; CDR3: CSAKDSRVGAKNIKYF
J: TRBJ1-5; V: TRBV12-3/TRBV12-4; size: -; D: TRBD1; DNA: TGTGCCAGCAGTTTAGACAGGGGCGAGCCGCCCCAGCATTTT; CDR3: CASSLDRGEPPQHF
J: TRBJ2-5; V: TRBV4-1; size: -; D: TRBD1; DNA: TGCGCCAGCAGCCTACAAGGGGGCGCGGAGACCCAGTACTTC; CDR3: CASSLQGGAETQYF
J: TRBJ1-1; V: TRBV7-2; size: many; D: -; DNA: TGTGCCAGCAGCTTAATGGGGGTGAACACTGAAGCTTTCTTT; CDR3: CASSLMGVNTEAFF
J: TRBJ1-1; V: TRBV12-3/TRBV12-4; size: many; D: -; DNA: TGTGCCAGCAGGCCTAATTTCAGGGGCGTGAACACTGAAGCTTTCTTT; CDR3: CASRPNFRGVNTEAFF
J: TRBJ2-7; V: TRBV4-2; size: -; D: -; DNA: TGTGCCAGCAGCCAACAAACCGGGACTGAAATTCAGTACTTC; CDR3: CASSQQTGTEIQYF
J: TRBJ1-2; V: TRBV12-3/TRBV12-4; size: few; D: -; DNA: TGTGCCAGCAGTTTCCGTCCGATACCGGTGCGGGGGCGCAACTATGGCTACACCTTC; CDR3: CASSFRPIPVRGRNYGYTF
J: TRBJ1-1; V: TRBV6-5; size: many; D: TRBD1; DNA: TGTGCCAGCAGTTATGGCAGGGGGTATACTGAAGCTTTCTTT; CDR3: CASSYGRGYTEAFF
J: TRBJ1-1; V: TRBV28; size: many; D: -; DNA: TGTGCCAGCAGTTTTAGTCGTCCCCCCGGAAGTAACACTGAAGCTTTCTTT; CDR3: CASSFSRPPGSNTEAFF
J: TRBJ2-7; V: TRBV4-1; size: few; D: TRBD2; DNA: TGCGCCAGCAGCGAGACGCGGGGGACTTACGAGCAGTACTTC; CDR3: CASSETRGTYEQYF
J: TRBJ1-5; V: TRBV15; size: many; D: -; DNA: TGTGCCACCAGCTTTAGTCCTGATAATCAGCCCCAGCATTTT; CDR3: CATSFSPDNQPQHF
J: TRBJ1-2; V: TRBV12-3/TRBV12-4; size: -; D: -; DNA: TGTGCCAGCAGTTTCGAATCGTATGGCTACACCTTC; CDR3: CASSFESYGYTF
J: TRBJ2-7; V: TRBV12-3/TRBV12-4; size: many; D: TRBD2; DNA: TGTGCCAGCACCACCGGGACTAGCCTCCCCGACGAGCAGTACTTC; CDR3: CASTTGTSLPDEQYF
J: TRBJ2-7; V: TRBV28; size: many; D: -; DNA: TGTGCCAGCAGTTTAGCCAGCCCCTACGAGCAGTACTTC; CDR3: CASSLASPYEQYF
J: TRBJ1-2; V: TRBV5-1; size: many; D: TRBD1; DNA: TGCGCCAGCGGCATTGGACTGGACAGGGTGCATGGCTACACCTTC; CDR3: CASGIGLDRVHGYTF
J: TRBJ1-2; V: TRBV6-1; size: many; D: TRBD1; DNA: TGTGCCAGCGGCACAGGGGTGAACTATGGCTACACCTTC; CDR3: CASGTGVNYGYTF
J: TRBJ2-7; V: TRBV20-1; size: many; D: -; DNA: TGCAGTGCACCCGGGGGTTACGAGCAGTACTTC; CDR3: CSAPGGYEQYF
J: TRBJ1-5; V: TRBV7-2; size: few; D: -; DNA: TGTGCCAGCACCCCGGGACCTAGCAATCAGCCCCAGCATTTT; CDR3: CASTPGPSNQPQHF
J: TRBJ1-2; V: TRBV12-3/TRBV12-4; size: many; D: TRBD1; DNA: TGTGCCAGCAGTCACCTGCCCGGGACAGCGACGAAAGGCTACACCTTC; CDR3: CASSHLPGTATKGYTF
J: TRBJ1-2; V: TRBV19; size: many; D: -; DNA: TGTGCCAGCAGCACAGGGACGGCCTATGGCTACACCTTC; CDR3: CASSTGTAYGYTF
J: TRBJ1-2; V: TRBV6-5; size: many; D: -; DNA: TGTGCCAGCAGCATTAGGGGGTATGGCTACACCTTC; CDR3: CASSIRGYGYTF
J: TRBJ2-2; V: TRBV7-6; size: few; D: TRBD1; DNA: TGTGCCAGCAGCCGGGACAGGGGGGGAAGCGGGGAGCTGTTTTTT; CDR3: CASSRDRGGSGELFF
J: TRBJ1-6; V: TRBV2; size: few; D: -; DNA: TGTGCCAGCAGTGTACGCTCCCCCTATAATTCACCCCTCCACTTT; CDR3: CASSVRSPYNSPLHF
J: TRBJ2-7; V: TRBV5-1; size: -; D: TRBD2; DNA: TGCGCCAGCAGCGGATCTAGCGGGGGCCCCTACGAGCAGTACTTC; CDR3: CASSGSSGGPYEQYF
J: TRBJ1-2; V: TRBV7-2; size: many; D: -; DNA: TGTGCCAGCAGCATGAACAGCTATGGCTACACCTTC; CDR3: CASSMNSYGYTF